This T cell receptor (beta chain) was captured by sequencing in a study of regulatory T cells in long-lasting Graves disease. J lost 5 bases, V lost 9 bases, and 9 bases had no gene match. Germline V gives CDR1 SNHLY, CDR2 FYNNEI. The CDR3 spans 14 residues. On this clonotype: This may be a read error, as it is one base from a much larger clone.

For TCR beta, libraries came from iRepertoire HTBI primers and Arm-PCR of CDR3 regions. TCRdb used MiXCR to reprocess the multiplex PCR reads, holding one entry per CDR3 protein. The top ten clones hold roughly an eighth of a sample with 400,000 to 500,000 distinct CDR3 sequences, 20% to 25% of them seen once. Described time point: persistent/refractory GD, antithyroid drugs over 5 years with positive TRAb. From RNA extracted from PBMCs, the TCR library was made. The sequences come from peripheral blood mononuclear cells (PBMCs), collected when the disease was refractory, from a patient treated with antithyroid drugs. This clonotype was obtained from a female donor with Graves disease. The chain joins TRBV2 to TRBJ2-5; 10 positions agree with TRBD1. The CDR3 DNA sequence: TGTGCCAGTGCCGGGACAGGGGCCTGGGAGACCCAGTACTTC. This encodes CASAGTGAWETQYF.